This T cell receptor beta chain was recorded in a study of shared clonotypes between healthy human individuals. General observations from the study: It was anticipated that sequencing depth would influence how many clonotypes donors shared. Memory subsets generally showed smaller estimated richness than naive subsets did.

A note on this clone: Its antigen remains unidentified.

Trimming took 1 base from V and 0 from J, leaving 10 bases between them. CDR3 size: 16 residues. From germline, CDR1 is LNHNV and CDR2 YYDKDF (reference sequence). Only in-frame clones appear in the TCRdb table, and some are missing; sequencing was by immunoSEQ multiplex PCR. This table has millions of clones, approximately 93% appearing once. Sample: naive CD4+ T cells from PBMCs. Noted subset: CD45RA+ positively selected. The chain recombines TRBV15 with TRBJ2-4; D is unclear. The receptor was derived from a man younger than 35 in good health. Some clones in this sample may be carry-over from other donors' samples. The CDR3 bases are TGTGCCACCAGCAGAGGGGCTTCTCTAGCCAAAAACATTCAGTACTTC. Translating gives CATSRGASLAKNIQYF.